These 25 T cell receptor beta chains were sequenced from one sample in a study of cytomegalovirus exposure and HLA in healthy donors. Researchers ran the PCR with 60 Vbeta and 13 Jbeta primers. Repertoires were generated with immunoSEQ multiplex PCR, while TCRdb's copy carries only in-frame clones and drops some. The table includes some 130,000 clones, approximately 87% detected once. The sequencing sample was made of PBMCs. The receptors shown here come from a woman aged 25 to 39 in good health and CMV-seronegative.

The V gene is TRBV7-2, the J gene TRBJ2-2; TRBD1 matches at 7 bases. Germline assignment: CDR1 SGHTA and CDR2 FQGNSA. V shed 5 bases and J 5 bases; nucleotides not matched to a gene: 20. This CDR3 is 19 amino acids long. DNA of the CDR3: TGTGCCAGCAGCCGTAGGGTTACAGGGGCCGGAATTAGGACCGGGGAGCTGTTTTTT. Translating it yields CASSRRVTGAGIRTGELFF.

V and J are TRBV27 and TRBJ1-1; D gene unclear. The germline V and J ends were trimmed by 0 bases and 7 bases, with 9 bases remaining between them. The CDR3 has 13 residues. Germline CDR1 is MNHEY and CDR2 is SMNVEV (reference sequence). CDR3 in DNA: TGTGCCAGCAGTTTATCGATTACGCGTGAAGCTTTCTTT. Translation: CASSLSITREAFF.

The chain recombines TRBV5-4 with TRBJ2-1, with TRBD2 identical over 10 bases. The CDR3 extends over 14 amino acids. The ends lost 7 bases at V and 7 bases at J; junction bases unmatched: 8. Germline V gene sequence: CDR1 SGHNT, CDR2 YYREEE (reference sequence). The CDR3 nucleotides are TGTGCCAGCTTACAGCGGGGGGGCCGGAATGAGCAGTTCTTC. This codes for CASLQRGGRNEQFF.

The CDR3 nucleotides read TGTGCCAGCAGCCTTACAGGGGGCGCGGGTGAAAAACTGTTTTTT. It encodes CASSLTGGAGEKLFF. The chain carries TRBV9 and TRBJ1-4, with 9 bases identical to TRBD1. Unmatched junction bases numbered 8, after V lost 4 bases and J lost 7 bases. This CDR3 spans 15 amino acids. Germline loops: CDR1 SGDLS, CDR2 YYNGEE.

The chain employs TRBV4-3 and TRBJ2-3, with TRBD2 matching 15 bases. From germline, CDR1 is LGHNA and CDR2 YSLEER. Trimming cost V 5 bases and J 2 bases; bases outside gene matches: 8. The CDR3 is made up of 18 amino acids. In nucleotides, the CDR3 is TGCGCCAGCAGCACCGGGACTAGCGGGGGGCTCCCCACAGATACGCAGTATTTT. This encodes CASSTGTSGGLPTDTQYF.

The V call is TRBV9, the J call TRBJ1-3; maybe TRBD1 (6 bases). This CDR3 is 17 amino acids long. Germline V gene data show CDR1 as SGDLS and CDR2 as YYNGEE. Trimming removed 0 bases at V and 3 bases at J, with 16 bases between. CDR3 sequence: CASSVDFRGPLGNTIYF. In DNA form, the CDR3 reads TGTGCCAGCAGCGTAGATTTCAGGGGACCGCTTGGAAACACCATATATTTT. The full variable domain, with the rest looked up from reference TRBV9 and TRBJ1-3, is DSGVTQTPKHLITATGQRVTLRCSPRSGDLSVYWYQQSLDQGLQFLIQYYNGEERAKGNILERFSAQQFPDLHSELNLSSLELGDSALYFCASSVDFRGPLGNTIYFGEGSWLTVV.

DNA of the CDR3: TGTGCCAGCAGCTTAGCGGTGGCTAGCGGGACCGGGGAGCTGTTTTTT. Translating it yields CASSLAVASGTGELFF. This chain links TRBV7-3 with TRBJ2-2; 8 bases align to TRBD2. CDR3 length: 16 amino acids. The germline gives CDR1 SGHTA, CDR2 FQGTGA. Germline trimming cut 2 bases from V and 5 bases from J; bases unmatched to any gene: 7.

CDR3 nucleotide sequence: TGTGCCAGTAGTACGGTGACAGGGGGTACCTACGAGCAGTACTTC. It codes for CASSTVTGGTYEQYF. The V and J genes are TRBV19 and TRBJ2-7; TRBD1 matches at 9 bases. Germline CDR1 LNHDA, CDR2 SQIVND (reference sequence). J gave up 2 bases and V 4 bases, and 6 bases lay outside the gene matches. CDR3 length equals 15 residues. The entire variable domain, with the rest obtained from reference TRBV19 and TRBJ2-7, is as follows: DGGITQSPKYLFRKEGQNVTLSCEQNLNHDAMYWYRQDPGQGLRLIYYSQIVNDFQKGDIAEGYSVSREKKESFPLTVTSAQKNPTAFYLCASSTVTGGTYEQYFGPGTRLTVT.

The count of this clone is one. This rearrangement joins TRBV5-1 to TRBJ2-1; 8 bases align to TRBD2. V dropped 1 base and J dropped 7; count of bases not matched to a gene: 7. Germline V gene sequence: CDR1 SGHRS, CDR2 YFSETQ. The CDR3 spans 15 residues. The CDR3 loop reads CASSLTGGGINEQFF. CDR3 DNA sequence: TGCGCCAGCAGCTTGACTGGCGGGGGGATTAATGAGCAGTTCTTC.

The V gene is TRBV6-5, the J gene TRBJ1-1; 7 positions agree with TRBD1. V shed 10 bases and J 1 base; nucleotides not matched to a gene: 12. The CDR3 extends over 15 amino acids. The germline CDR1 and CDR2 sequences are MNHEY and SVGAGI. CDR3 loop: CATGSHTGENTEAFF. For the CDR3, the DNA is TGTGCCACAGGTTCCCATACAGGGGAGAACACTGAAGCTTTCTTT.

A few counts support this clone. The CDR3 loop is CASSFRTGQGISEQFF. In nucleotides, the CDR3 is TGTGCCAGCAGTTTCCGGACGGGACAGGGTATAAGTGAGCAGTTCTTC. The gene calls are TRBV6-5 and TRBJ2-1; TRBD1 agrees at 9 bases. The CDR3 has 16 amino acids. Germline trimming cut 4 bases from V and 9 bases from J; bases unmatched to any gene: 13. Germline CDR1 and CDR2: MNHEY and SVGAGI.

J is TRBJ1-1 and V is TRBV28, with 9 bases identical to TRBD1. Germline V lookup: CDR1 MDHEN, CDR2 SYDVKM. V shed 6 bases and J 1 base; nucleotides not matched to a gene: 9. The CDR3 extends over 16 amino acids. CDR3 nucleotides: TGTGCCAGCAGACTTCTCCCGGGACAGGGGAACACTGAAGCTTTCTTT. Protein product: CASRLLPGQGNTEAFF.

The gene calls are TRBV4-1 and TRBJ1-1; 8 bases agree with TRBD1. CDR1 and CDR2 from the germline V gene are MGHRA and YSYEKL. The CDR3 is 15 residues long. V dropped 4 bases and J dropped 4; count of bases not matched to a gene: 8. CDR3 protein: CASSREFDRGTEAFF. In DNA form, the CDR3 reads TGCGCCAGCAGCCGAGAGTTCGACAGGGGCACTGAAGCTTTCTTT.

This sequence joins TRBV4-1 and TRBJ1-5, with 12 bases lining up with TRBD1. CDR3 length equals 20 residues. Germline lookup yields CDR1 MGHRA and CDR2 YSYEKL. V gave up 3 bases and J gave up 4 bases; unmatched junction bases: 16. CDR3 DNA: TGCGCCAGCAGCCAGGTCATTACCCGGGACAGGGGGCCGTCAAATCAGCCCCAGCATTTT. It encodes CASSQVITRDRGPSNQPQHF.

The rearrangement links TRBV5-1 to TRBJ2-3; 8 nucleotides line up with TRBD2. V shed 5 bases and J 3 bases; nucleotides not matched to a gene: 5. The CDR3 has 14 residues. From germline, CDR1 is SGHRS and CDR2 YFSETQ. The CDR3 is CASRLAGITDTQYF. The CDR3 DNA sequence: TGCGCCAGCAGGCTAGCGGGTATTACAGATACGCAGTATTTT. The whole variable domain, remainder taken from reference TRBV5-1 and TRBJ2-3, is KAGVTQTPRYLIKTRGQQVTLSCSPISGHRSVSWYQQTPGQGLQFLFEYFSETQRNKGNFPGRFSGRQFSNSRSEMNVSTLELGDSALYLCASRLAGITDTQYFGPGTRLTVL.

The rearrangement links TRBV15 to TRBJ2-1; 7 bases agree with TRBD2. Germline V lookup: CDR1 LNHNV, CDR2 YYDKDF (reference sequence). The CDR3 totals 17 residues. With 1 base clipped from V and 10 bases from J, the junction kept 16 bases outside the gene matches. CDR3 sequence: CATSRVGRMGGKGEQFF. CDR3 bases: TGTGCCACCAGCAGAGTGGGACGAATGGGGGGGAAGGGGGAGCAGTTCTTC.

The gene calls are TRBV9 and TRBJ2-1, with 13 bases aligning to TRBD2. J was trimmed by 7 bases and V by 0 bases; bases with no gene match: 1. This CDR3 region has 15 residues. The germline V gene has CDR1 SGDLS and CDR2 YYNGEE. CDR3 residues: CASSVELAGGNEQFF. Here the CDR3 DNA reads TGTGCCAGCAGCGTAGAACTAGCGGGAGGGAATGAGCAGTTCTTC.

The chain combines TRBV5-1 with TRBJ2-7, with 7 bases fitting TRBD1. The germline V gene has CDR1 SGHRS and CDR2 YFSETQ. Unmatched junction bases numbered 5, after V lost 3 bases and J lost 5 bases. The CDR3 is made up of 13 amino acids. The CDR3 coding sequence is TGCGCCAGCAGCTGGGACAGAGCCAACGAGCAGTACTTC. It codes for CASSWDRANEQYF.

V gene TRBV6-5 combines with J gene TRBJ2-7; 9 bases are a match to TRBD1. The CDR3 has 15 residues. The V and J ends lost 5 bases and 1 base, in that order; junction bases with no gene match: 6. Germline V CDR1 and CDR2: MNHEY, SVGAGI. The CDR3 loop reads CASSVRQGGSYEQYF. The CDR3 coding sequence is TGTGCCAGCAGTGTACGACAGGGGGGTTCCTACGAGCAGTACTTC.

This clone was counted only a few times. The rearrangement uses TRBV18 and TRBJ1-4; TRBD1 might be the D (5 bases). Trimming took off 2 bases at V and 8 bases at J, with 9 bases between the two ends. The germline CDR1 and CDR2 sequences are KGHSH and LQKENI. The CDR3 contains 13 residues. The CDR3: CASSPSGLEKLFF. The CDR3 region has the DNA TGTGCCAGCTCACCATCGGGACTCGAAAAACTGTTTTTT.

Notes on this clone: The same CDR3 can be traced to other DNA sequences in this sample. This CDR3 is CASSMGQVNEQFF. In nucleotides, the CDR3 is TGTGCCAGTAGTATGGGGCAGGTCAATGAGCAGTTCTTC. The chain links TRBV19 to TRBJ2-1; maybe TRBD1 (5 bases). Trimming took 3 bases from V and 6 from J, leaving 9 bases between them. The CDR3 is made up of 13 amino acids. Looked up from germline, CDR1 is LNHDA and CDR2 is SQIVND (reference sequence).

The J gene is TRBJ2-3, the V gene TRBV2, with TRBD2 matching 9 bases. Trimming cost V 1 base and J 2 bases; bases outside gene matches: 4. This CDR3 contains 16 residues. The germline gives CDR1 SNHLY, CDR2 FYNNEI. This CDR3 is CASSEGASGVTDTQYF. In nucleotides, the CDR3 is TGTGCCAGCAGTGAAGGGGCTAGCGGGGTCACAGATACGCAGTATTTT.

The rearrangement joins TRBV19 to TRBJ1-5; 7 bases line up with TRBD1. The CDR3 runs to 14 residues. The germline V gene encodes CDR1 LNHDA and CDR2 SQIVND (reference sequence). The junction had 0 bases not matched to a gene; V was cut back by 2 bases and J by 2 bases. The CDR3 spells CASSITGGNQPQHF. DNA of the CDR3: TGTGCCAGTAGTATAACAGGGGGCAATCAGCCCCAGCATTTT. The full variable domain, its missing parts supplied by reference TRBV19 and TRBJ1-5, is DGGITQSPKYLFRKEGQNVTLSCEQNLNHDAMYWYRQDPGQGLRLIYYSQIVNDFQKGDIAEGYSVSREKKESFPLTVTSAQKNPTAFYLCASSITGGNQPQHFGDGTRLSIL.

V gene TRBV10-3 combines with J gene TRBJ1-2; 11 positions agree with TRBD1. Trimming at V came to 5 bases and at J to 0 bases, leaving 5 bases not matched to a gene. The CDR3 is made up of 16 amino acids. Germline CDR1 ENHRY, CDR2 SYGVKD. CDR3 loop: CAISSDRGHPNYGYTF. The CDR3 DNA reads TGTGCCATCAGTTCGGACAGGGGGCACCCTAACTATGGCTACACCTTC.

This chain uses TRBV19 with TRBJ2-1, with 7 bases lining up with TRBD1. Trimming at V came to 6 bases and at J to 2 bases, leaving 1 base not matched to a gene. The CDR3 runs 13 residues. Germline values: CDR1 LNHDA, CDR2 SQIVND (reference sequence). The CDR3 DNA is TGTGCCAGTAGCGGACAGGCCTACAATGAGCAGTTCTTC. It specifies CASSGQAYNEQFF. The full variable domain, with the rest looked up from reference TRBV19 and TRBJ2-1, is DGGITQSPKYLFRKEGQNVTLSCEQNLNHDAMYWYRQDPGQGLRLIYYSQIVNDFQKGDIAEGYSVSREKKESFPLTVTSAQKNPTAFYLCASSGQAYNEQFFGPGTRLTVL.